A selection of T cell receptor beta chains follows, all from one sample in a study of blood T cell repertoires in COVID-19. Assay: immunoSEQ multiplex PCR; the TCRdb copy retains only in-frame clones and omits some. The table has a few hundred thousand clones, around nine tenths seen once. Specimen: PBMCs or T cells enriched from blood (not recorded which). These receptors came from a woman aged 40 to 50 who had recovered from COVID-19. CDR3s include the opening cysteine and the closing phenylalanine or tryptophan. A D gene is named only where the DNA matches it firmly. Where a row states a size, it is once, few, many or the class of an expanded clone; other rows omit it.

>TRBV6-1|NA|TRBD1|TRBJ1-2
TGTGCCAGCAGTGATGGACAGGCCCTCTTCTTCTATGGCTACACCTTC
CASSDGQALFFYGYTF
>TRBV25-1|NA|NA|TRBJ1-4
TGTGCCAGCAGGCCCCTGGCAGGGCAAAATGAAAAACTGTTTTTT
CASRPLAGQNEKLFF
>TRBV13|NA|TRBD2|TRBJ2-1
TGTGCCAGCAGCCTCAGGACTAGCGGTTACAATGAGCAGTTCTTC
CASSLRTSGYNEQFF
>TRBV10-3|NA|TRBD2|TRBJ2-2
TGTGCCATCAGTGAGTCCGGGGGGAGAAGCACCGGGGAGCTGTTTTTT
CAISESGGRSTGELFF
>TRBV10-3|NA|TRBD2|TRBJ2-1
TGTGCCATCTCGAGGGAGGGGAGGACCTACAATGAGCAGTTCTTC
CAISREGRTYNEQFF
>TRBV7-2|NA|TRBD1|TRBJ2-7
TGTGCCAGCAGCTTAGTATCGGGACAGAATTCCTACGAGCAGTACTTC
CASSLVSGQNSYEQYF
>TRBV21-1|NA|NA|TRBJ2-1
TGTGCCAGCAGCCTTATCGCGGGAGCCCATTGCGAGCAGTTCTTC
CASSLIAGAHCEQFF
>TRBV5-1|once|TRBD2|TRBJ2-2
TGCGCCAGCAGCTTGCCTAGCGGCACCGGGGAGCTGTTTTTT
CASSLPSGTGELFF
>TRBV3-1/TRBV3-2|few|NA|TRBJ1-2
TGTGCCAGCAGCCAGGAGGCTGATGGGGTCTATGGCTACACCTTC
CASSQEADGVYGYTF
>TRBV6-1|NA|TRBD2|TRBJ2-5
TGTGCCAGCAGTGGGCTAGCGGGAGGGAATCTACAAGAGACCCAGTACTTC
CASSGLAGGNLQETQYF
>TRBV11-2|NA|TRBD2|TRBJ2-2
TGTGCCAGCAGCTTTTGGCGGGAGGTGACCGGGGAGCTGTTTTTT
CASSFWREVTGELFF